This T cell receptor beta chain was sequenced in a study of blood T cell repertoires in COVID-19. Study overall: Nucleic acid was either cDNA or gDNA, and it came from T cells, B-cell-depleted T cells, or PBMCs.

In the original workflow: Amplification from reference gene primers served as the basis for estimated nucleated cell counts. Here immunoSEQ multiplex PCR was the method, and the copy in TCRdb shows in-frame clones only, minus some. D and trimming were read from the DNA, whereas the V and J calls and clone size are those reported in that table. The repertoire holds some 49,000 clones, with roughly four fifths as singletons. The sequencing input was peripheral blood. The origin of this receptor is a woman aged 60-70 years with acute or convalescent COVID-19.

CDR3 DNA sequence: TGTGCCAGCAGTTACGACCGGGGGGGGTACAATGAGCAGTTCTTC. It yields the protein CASSYDRGGYNEQFF. V gene TRBV6-5 combines with J gene TRBJ2-1; TRBD2 agrees at 8 bases. The CDR3 length is 15 residues. After removal of 2 bases from V and 4 bases from J, the junction contained 4 bases not matched to a gene. Germline V gene sequence: CDR1 MNHEY, CDR2 SVGAGI.